The next 13 T cell receptor beta chains were all read from a single sample in a study of beta chain features in type 1 diabetes (dated by TCRdb to 2017 to 2018). Broader findings and caveats from the paper: Type 1 diabetes patients showed a moderate but significant shortening of TCRB CDR3 length in all four CD4+ subsets.

Library prep was done by the immunoSEQ multiplex PCR assay. The entire amount of isolated RNA was reverse transcribed using the High Capacity cDNA Reverse Transcription Kit, so the sequenced TCRB transcripts were expressed ones. TCRdb's version of the immuneACCESS table is confined to in-frame rearrangements and falls short of the full clone set. An unresolved V gene accounts for under half of the shortfall where checked; the remainder is of unknown origin. Here the sample has a few hundred thousand clones; roughly 16% occur a single time. The ten top clones hold 0.065% to 0.095% of the sample. These receptors lack a known antigen. The sample consisted of naive CD4+ T cells from blood. This specimen's cell subset or site label, interpreted: true naive CD4+ T cells. These receptors were obtained from a young man with type 1 diabetes.

This clone appeared a few times. This CDR3 reads CSVDEGLAGEEFF. For the CDR3, the DNA is TGCAGCGTTGATGAGGGACTAGCGGGAGAAGAGTTCTTC. The chain carries TRBV29-1 and TRBJ2-1, with TRBD2 matching 14 bases. The CDR3 consists of 13 residues. The V segment lost 3 bases and the J segment 14 bases; nucleotides outside the gene matches: 6. Germline CDR1 reads SQVTM; CDR2 reads ANQGSEA.

This clone occurred a few times. The chain carries TRBV6-5 and TRBJ2-3; D call uncertain. The CDR3 runs to 14 residues. Trimming removed 10 bases at V and 1 base at J, with 15 bases between. CDR1 is MNHEY, CDR2 SVGAGI, per germline. CDR3 sequence reads: CATKGLGRTDTQYF. Written as DNA, the CDR3 is TGTGCCACCAAAGGGTTAGGACGCACAGATACGCAGTATTTT.

A few counts support this clone. This chain links TRBV2 with TRBJ2-5, with D unclear. The V gene's germline CDR1 is SNHLY and CDR2 FYNNEI. The ends were cut back, 5 bases at V and 3 bases at J, with 10 bases in the middle. This CDR3 comprises 13 residues. The chain's CDR3 is CASSPWLEETQYF. The CDR3 DNA reads TGTGCCAGCAGTCCCTGGTTGGAAGAGACCCAGTACTTC.

This clone has only a few counts. J is TRBJ1-1 and V is TRBV29-1; D ambiguous. V lost 3 bases and J 0 bases, leaving 8 bases between the germline ends. This CDR3 comprises 13 residues. In germline, CDR1 is SQVTM, CDR2 ANQGSEA. The CDR3 DNA sequence: TGCAGCGTTGATACAAGGATGAACACTGAAGCTTTCTTT. It encodes CSVDTRMNTEAFF.

The chain has TRBV5-1 and TRBJ2-7; a weak D match, TRBD1 (6 bases). The CDR3 spans 12 residues. With 4 bases removed from V and 3 bases from J, the gap between germline ends came to 8 bases. Per germline, CDR1 SGHRS and CDR2 YFSETQ. CDR3 coding DNA: TGCGCCAGCAGCCGGGACAACTACGAGCAGTACTTC. This codes for CASSRDNYEQYF.

This clone was counted once. The chain couples TRBV30 to TRBJ2-3; D is undetermined. The CDR3 runs 11 residues. From germline, CDR1 is GTSNPN and CDR2 SVGIG (reference sequence). Trimming pared 5 bases from V and 5 bases from J, leaving 8 bases between. CDR3 sequence: CAWRARDTQYF. The CDR3 DNA reads TGTGCCTGGCGAGCGAGAGATACGCAGTATTTT.

A few counts support this clone. CDR3 DNA: TGCGCCAGCAGCCCTTTCTCGGCAGGGACGAACACCGGGGAGCTGTTTTTT. Translating it yields CASSPFSAGTNTGELFF. The chain joins TRBV4-3 to TRBJ2-2, with D possibly matching TRBD1 (5 bases). The CDR3 contains 17 residues. In germline, CDR1 is LGHNA, CDR2 YSLEER. Trimming removed 4 bases at V and 0 bases at J, with 15 bases between.

The chain has TRBV2 and TRBJ2-2; D may correspond to TRBD1 or TRBD2 (5 bases each). CDR3 length: 14 amino acids. Germline-derived CDR1 and CDR2 are SNHLY and FYNNEI. V lost 7 bases and J 0 bases, leaving 9 bases between the germline ends. CDR3 sequence reads: CASNGAANTGELFF. CDR3 sequence (DNA): TGTGCCAGCAACGGGGCCGCGAACACCGGGGAGCTGTTTTTT.

The genes are TRBV27 and TRBJ2-1; TRBD1 aligns across 10 bases. Germline assignment: CDR1 MNHEY and CDR2 SMNVEV (reference sequence). V shed 2 bases and J 9 bases; nucleotides not matched to a gene: 4. The CDR3 covers 14 residues. CDR3 amino acids: CASSLRGQGSEQFF. The CDR3 DNA reads as TGTGCCAGCAGTTTACGGGGACAGGGGAGTGAGCAGTTCTTC.

V is TRBV6-5 and J is TRBJ2-7; 9 bases agree with TRBD2. Germline CDR1 MNHEY, CDR2 SVGAGI. The CDR3 spans 14 residues. The J segment lost 3 bases and the V segment lost 3 bases, leaving 3 bases of the junction unmatched. CDR3 sequence (DNA): TGTGCCAGCAGTTATGAGACTAGCGGCTACGAGCAGTACTTC. This gives the protein CASSYETSGYEQYF.

This clone was counted between two and nine times. The chain carries TRBV7-2 and TRBJ2-1; D gene unclear. Germline V lookup: CDR1 SGHTA, CDR2 FQGNSA. The CDR3 contains 15 residues. Trimming cost V 1 base and J 3 bases, with 10 bases left between them. For the CDR3, the DNA is TGTGCCAGCAGCTTAGTCTACAGCAACTACAATGAGCAGTTCTTC. This sequence encodes CASSLVYSNYNEQFF.

V usage is TRBV5-4 and J usage is TRBJ2-1; a possible D gene is TRBD1 (5 bases). The germline V and J ends were trimmed by 4 bases and 10 bases, with 15 bases remaining between them. The CDR3 covers 13 residues. Germline CDR1 is SGHNT and CDR2 is YYREEE (reference sequence). This chain's CDR3 is CASSLQGSNEQFF. The CDR3 DNA reads as TGTGCCAGCAGCCTCCAGGGTAGTAACGAGCAGTTCTTC.

The chain links TRBV5-1 to TRBJ2-1; TRBD1 agrees at 7 bases. Germline CDR1 and CDR2: SGHRS and YFSETQ. This CDR3 spans 15 amino acids. J gave up 4 bases and V 4 bases, and 8 bases lay outside the gene matches. CDR3 sequence reads: CASSPTGEGYNEQFF. The CDR3 DNA sequence: TGCGCCAGCAGCCCTACAGGGGAAGGGTACAATGAGCAGTTCTTC.